Described below is a single T cell receptor beta chain sequence and its context. Only one count was recorded for this clone. Its cognate antigen has yet to be identified. Nothing much larger sits one base from this clone, and base qualities are not available. At one collaborating source in Seattle, patients were enrolled during active infection and were followed longitudinally through the course of disease. Whole blood was collected in K2EDTA tubes by collaborating institutions according to the institutions' own protocols. Collaborator samples were shipped for TCRbeta analysis as frozen whole blood, isolated PBMCs, or DNA extracted from either sample type. These data come from a study of blood T cell repertoires in COVID-19 (dated by TCRdb to 2020 to 2021). The study in broad terms: Samples covering the acute and convalescent phases of COVID-19 were provided by collaborators in the United States, Italy and Spain. The material from the prospective study consisted of cDNA or gDNA derived from T cells, B-cell-depleted T cells, or PBMCs. Subjects who had been exposed to COVID-19, were actively infected with it, or had recovered from it provided the deeply sampled blood TCRbeta repertoires that made up the dataset. The repertoires were released in a freely available public database intended as a resource for research on the immune response to SARS-CoV-2. Samples came from the ongoing ImmuneRACE study (first 160 participants) plus 1,254 subjects from 6 global collaborators. Sample metadata almost always included a de-identified subject ID, COVID-19 status, age in years and sex. HLA class I and class II types, where available, came from metadata supplied by the sample provider rather than from assay-based typing. Paper-wide results and their limitations: The amount of clinical and demographic metadata varied by source and participant and was provided uncurated.

Including the terminal cysteine and phenylalanine, the CDR3 comprises 13 residues. Left in the record is the CDR3 DNA by itself, 39 bases read in frame from the first base. The germline V gene (reference sequence) supplies CDR1 LGHDT and CDR2 YNNKEL. Between the V and J ends, shortened by 0 bases and 2 bases respectively, the junction contains 2 bases. TCRbeta CDR3 regions were amplified from genomic DNA by means of the immunoSEQ Assay, a bias-controlled multiplex PCR. As for how the authors treated the data: Nucleated cell counts per sample were estimated from amplification of reference gene primers within the assay. To quantify the absolute abundance of each unique TCRbeta CDR3 rearrangement, sequence reads were collapsed and filtered. For each sample, productive Simpson clonality was calculated by taking the square root of Simpson's diversity index across productive rearrangements. The clones in this table, taken by TCRdb from immuneACCESS, are in-frame only. Not every clone is retained; where verified, under half of the shortfall comes from an unresolved V gene, and the cause of the rest is unknown. That table supplies the V and J calls and clone size; D and trimming were determined from the DNA. The table for this sample lists about 190,000 clones; around 82% of them were counted only once. The ten largest clonotypes hold under 7.5% of the sample.

The chain was built from TRBV3-1 (or the pseudogene TRBV3-2) and TRBJ2-4; no confident D gene assignment can be made. The sequenced material came from peripheral blood. The origin of this receptor is an elderly man with COVID-19, enrolled during active disease. The nucleotide sequence is given as TGTGCCAGCAGCCAAGACTCCAAAAACATTCAGTACTTC. Protein translation: CASSQDSKNIQYF.